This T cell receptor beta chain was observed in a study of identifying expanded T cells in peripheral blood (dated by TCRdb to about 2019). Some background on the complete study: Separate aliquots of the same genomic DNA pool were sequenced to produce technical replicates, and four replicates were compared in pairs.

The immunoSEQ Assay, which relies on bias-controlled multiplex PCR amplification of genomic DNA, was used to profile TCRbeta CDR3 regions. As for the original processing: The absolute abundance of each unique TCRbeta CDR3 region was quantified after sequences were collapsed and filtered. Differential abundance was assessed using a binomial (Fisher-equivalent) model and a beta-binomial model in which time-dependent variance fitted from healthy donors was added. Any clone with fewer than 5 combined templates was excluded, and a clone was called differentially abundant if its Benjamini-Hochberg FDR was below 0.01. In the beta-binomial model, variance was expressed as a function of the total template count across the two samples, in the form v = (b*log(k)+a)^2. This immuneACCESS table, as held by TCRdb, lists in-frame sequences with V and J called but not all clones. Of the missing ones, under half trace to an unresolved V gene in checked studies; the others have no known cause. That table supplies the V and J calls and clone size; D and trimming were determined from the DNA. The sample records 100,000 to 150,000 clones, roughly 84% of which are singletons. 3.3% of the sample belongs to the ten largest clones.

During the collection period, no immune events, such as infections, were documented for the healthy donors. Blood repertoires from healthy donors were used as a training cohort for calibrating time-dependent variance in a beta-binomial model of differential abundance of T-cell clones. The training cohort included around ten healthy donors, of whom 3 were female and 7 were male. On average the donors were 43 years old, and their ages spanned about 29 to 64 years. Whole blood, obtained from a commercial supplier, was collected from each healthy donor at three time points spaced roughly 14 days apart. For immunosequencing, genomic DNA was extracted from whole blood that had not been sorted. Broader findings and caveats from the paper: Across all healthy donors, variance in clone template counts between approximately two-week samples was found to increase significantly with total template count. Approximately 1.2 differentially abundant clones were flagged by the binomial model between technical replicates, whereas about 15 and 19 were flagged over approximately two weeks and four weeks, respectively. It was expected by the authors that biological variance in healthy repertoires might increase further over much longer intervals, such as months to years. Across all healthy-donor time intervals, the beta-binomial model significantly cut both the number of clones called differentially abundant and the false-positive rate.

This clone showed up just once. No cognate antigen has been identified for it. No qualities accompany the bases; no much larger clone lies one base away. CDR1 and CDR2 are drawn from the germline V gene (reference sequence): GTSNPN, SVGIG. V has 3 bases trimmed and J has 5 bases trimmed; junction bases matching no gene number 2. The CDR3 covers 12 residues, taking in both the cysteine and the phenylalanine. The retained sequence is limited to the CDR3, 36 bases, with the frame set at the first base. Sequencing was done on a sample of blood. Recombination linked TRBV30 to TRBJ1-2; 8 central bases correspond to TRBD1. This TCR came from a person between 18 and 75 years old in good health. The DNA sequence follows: TGTGCCTGGAGCCAGGGGGCGTATGGCTACACCTTC. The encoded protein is CAWSQGAYGYTF.